This T cell receptor (beta chain) was recovered during a study of T cell responses to AZD1222 COVID-19 vaccine (dated by TCRdb to the early 2020s). General notes on the study: AZD1222 recipients whose second dose came at about 4 weeks and those whose second dose came at about 12 weeks were combined into one group, since spike-specific TCR depth and breadth did not differ between the two schedules. A total of 230 or so trial participants underwent TCR sequencing, of whom around 200 received two doses of AZD1222 and about 26 received two doses of the MenACWY control vaccine. Trial participants were enrolled by age into subgroups of 18-55, 56-69 and 70-plus years, and around 150, 28 and 57 TCR-sequenced participants, respectively, were included in these subgroups.

Points on this clone: No antigen is known for it. No clone much larger than this one lies a single base away; base qualities are absent.

The CDR3 regions of human TCRbeta chains were analyzed by immunosequencing. The published analysis was carried out like this. TCRs in the repertoires were compared against a reference library of SARS-CoV-2-specific TCRs that had been generated with the MIRA antigen-specificity platform. Breadth was defined as the fraction of unique TCRs that were SARS-CoV-2-associated, and depth was defined as the fraction of total T cells that were SARS-CoV-2-associated. Using the MIRA data, every spike-specific TCR was mapped to the spike region that the TCR reacted to and assigned to either a CD4 or a CD8 class. Log10-transformed breadth and depth values were compared by one-way ANOVA with Sidak's multiple comparisons tests. TCRdb obtained this table from immuneACCESS and retained in-frame rearrangements with V and J assigned. These tables miss some clones; where compared with another copy, unresolved V genes account for less than half of the shortfall, and the remainder is unexplained. That table gives V, J and clone size, and the DNA gave D and trimming. This sample is represented by some 120,000 clones; 70% to 90% of them were singletons. The top ten clonotypes cover roughly 7.7% of the sample.

In the paper's terms, the time point label means: baseline before first vaccination. Vaccinee samples came from UK trials COV001 and COV002, including a single-blind randomized controlled phase 2/3 trial of AZD1222 (ChAdOx1 nCoV-19) in healthy adults. For TCRbeta chain sequencing, PBMC samples from trial participants were taken at day 0 and at day 28 after the second dose. General conclusions and limits of the study: Reportedly, almost half of the unique spike-specific TCRs recognized epitopes lying outside the regions that are mutated in the B.1.351 and B.1.1.7 variants. Because no day 14 peak-response samples were available, repertoires were characterized only after the peak T cell response. Conclusions about previously exposed vaccinees were limited because only five to seven AZD1222 recipients were SARS-CoV-2 seropositive at baseline. Participants were mostly white British and included more females than males, and it was suggested by the authors that clonal diversity may have been underestimated. The vaccine-associated CD4 TCRs covered the entire spike protein, and the dominant responses fell in regions 160-218 and 743-854. After two AZD1222 doses, both the breadth and the depth of spike-specific TCRs were significantly higher than at day 0 and than in MenACWY recipients. The 56-69-year group was small, and its depth increase did not reach significance, likely because of low power.

Sequenced material: peripheral blood, taken on day 0 of AZD1222 vaccination. The origin of this receptor is an adult in good health.

CDR3 loop: CASSFNTARQPRSSYEQYF. Here is the DNA: TGTGCCAGCAGTTTCAATACAGCTAGGCAACCCAGGAGCTCCTACGAGCAGTACTTC. The rearrangement joined TRBV28 to TRBJ2-7; a confident D gene designation cannot be given. The CDR3 runs 19 amino acids, cysteine and phenylalanine included. Only CDR3 DNA is held: 57 bases, read in frame from base 1. V loses 3 bases, J loses 0 bases, and the germline ends lie 24 bases apart. CDR1 is given as MDHEN and CDR2 as SYDVKM, both from the germline V gene.